One T cell receptor (beta chain) is described in this entry. This sample was taken from a study of OX40 agonist ivuxolimab in advanced cancers. Across the study: The group had a mean age of 60 years, ranged from 23 to 79, and was 80% to 90% male.

V lost 4 bases to trimming and J lost 4 bases; unmatched junction nucleotides: 15. The CDR3 is made up of 18 amino acids. Germline loops: CDR1 SGHRS, CDR2 YFSETQ. This table comes from immunoSEQ multiplex PCR, and its TCRdb copy is limited to in-frame clones, with some not included. Among 45,000 to 65,000 clones listed, around 82% were seen once. This sample comprised CD4+ or CD8+ T cells sorted from blood, obtained in a trial of the OX40 agonist ivuxolimab. The chain combines TRBV5-1 with TRBJ2-2; 8 positions match TRBD1. The clonotype originates from an adult with an advanced solid tumor such as melanoma, head and neck, liver or kidney cancer. The CDR3 loop reads CASSAGTGHLRGTGELFF. CDR3 nucleotide sequence: TGCGCCAGCAGCGCCGGGACAGGACACCTCCGAGGCACCGGGGAGCTGTTTTTT. Supplemented by reference TRBV5-1 and TRBJ2-2, the full variable domain reads KAGVTQTPRYLIKTRGQQVTLSCSPISGHRSVSWYQQTPGQGLQFLFEYFSETQRNKGNFPGRFSGRQFSNSRSEMNVSTLELGDSALYLCASSAGTGHLRGTGELFFGEGSRLTVL.